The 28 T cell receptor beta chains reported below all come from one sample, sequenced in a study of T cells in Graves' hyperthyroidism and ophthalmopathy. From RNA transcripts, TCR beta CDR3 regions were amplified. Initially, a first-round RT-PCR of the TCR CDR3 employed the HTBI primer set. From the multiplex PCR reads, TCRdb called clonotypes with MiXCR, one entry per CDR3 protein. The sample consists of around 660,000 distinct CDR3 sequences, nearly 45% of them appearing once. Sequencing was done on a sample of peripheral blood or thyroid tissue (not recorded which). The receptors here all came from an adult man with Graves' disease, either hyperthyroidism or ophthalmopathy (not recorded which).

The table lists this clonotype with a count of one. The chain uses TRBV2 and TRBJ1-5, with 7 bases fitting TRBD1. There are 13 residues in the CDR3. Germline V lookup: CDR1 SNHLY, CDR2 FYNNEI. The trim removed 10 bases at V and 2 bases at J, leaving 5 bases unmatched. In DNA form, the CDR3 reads TGTGCCACCAACACAGGGGGCAATCAGCCCCAGCATTTT. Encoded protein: CATNTGGNQPQHF. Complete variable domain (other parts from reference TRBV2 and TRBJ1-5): EPEVTQTPSHQVTQMGQEVILRCVPISNHLYFYWYRQILGQKVEFLVSFYNNEISEKSEIFDDQFSVERPDGSNFTLKIRSTKLEDSAMYFCATNTGGNQPQHFGDGTRLSIL.

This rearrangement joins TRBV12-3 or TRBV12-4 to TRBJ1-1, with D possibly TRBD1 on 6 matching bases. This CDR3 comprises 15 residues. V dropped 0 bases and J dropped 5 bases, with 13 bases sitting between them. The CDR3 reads CASSLARPQGTEAFF. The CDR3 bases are TGTGCCAGCAGTTTAGCTAGACCTCAGGGGACTGAAGCTTTCTTT.

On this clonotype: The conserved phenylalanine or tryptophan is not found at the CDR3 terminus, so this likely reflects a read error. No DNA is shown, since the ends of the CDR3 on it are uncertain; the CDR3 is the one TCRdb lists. CDR3 region: CASSEGWGQ. The chain carries TRBV2 and TRBJ1-1; the listed D gene, TRBD1, was not tested against the DNA. In germline, CDR1 is SNHLY, CDR2 FYNNEI. The CDR3 spans 9 residues, counting both ends.

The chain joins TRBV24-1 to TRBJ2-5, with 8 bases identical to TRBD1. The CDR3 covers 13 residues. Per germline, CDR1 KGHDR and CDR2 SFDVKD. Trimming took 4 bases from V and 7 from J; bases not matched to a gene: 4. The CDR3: CATSEPGTGTQYF. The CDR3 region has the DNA TGTGCCACCAGTGAACCCGGGACAGGGACCCAGTACTTC.

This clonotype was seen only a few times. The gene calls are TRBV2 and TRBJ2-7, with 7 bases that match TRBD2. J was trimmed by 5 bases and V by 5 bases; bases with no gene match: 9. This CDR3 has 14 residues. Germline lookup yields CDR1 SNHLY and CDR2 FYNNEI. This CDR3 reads CASSYSWTSHEQYF. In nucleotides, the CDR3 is TGTGCCAGCAGTTACTCTTGGACTAGTCACGAGCAGTACTTC.

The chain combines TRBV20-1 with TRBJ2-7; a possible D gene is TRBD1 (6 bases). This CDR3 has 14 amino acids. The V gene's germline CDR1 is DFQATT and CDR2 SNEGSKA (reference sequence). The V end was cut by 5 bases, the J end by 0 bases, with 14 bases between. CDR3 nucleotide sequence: TGCAGTGCTGAACGACAGGCCATCTCCTACGAGCAGTACTTC. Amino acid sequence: CSAERQAISYEQYF.

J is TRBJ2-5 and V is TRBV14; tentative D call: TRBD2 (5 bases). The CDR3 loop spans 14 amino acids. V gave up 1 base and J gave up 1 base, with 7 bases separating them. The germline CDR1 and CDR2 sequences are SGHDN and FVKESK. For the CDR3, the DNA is TGTGCCAGCAGCCAAGGGACTCTCCAAGAGACCCAGTACTTC. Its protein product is CASSQGTLQETQYF.

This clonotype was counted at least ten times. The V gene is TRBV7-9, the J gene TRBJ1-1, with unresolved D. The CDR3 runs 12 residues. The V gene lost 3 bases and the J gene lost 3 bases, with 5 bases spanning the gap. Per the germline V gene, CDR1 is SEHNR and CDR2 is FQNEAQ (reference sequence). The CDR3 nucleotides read TGTGCCAGCAGCTTGGAGTACACTGAAGCTTTCTTT. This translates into CASSLEYTEAFF.

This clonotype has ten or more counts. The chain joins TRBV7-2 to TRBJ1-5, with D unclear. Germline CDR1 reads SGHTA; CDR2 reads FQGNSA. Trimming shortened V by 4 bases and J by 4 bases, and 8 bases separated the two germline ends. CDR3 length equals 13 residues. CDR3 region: CASSSVPNQPQHF. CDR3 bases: TGTGCCAGCAGCTCTGTTCCAAATCAGCCCCAGCATTTT.

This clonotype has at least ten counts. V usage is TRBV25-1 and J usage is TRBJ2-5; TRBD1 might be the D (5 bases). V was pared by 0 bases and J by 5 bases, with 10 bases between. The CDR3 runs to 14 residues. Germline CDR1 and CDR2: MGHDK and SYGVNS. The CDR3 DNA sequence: TGTGCCAGCAGTGAATATCCAGGGCGGGAGACCCAGTACTTC. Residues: CASSEYPGRETQYF.

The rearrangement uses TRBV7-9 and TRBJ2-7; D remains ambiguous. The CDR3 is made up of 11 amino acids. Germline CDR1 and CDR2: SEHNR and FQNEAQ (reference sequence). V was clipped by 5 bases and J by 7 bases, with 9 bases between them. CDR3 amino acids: CASSELREQYF. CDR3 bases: TGTGCCAGCAGCGAGTTACGGGAGCAGTACTTC.

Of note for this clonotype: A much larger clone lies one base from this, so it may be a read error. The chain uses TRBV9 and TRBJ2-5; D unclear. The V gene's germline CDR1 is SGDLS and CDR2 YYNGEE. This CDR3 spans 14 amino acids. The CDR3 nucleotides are TGTGCCAGCGGCGTACTCCCCTCGGGAGAGACCCAGTACTTC. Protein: CASGVLPSGETQYF. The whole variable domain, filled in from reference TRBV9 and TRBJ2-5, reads DSGVTQTPKHLITATGQRVTLRCSPRSGDLSVYWYQQSLDQGLQFLIQYYNGEERAKGNILERFSAQQFPDLHSELNLSSLELGDSALYFCASGVLPSGETQYFGPGTRLLVL.

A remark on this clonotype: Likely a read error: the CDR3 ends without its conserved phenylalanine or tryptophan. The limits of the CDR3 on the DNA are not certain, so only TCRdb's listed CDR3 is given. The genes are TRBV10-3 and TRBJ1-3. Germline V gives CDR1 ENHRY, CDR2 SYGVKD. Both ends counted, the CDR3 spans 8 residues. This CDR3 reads CAISESVA.

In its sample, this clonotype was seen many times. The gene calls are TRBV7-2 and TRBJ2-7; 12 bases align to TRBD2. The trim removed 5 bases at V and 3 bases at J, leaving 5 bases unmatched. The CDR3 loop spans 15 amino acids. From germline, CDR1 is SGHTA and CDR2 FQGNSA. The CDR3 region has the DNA TGTGCCAGCAGCGTTACTAGCGGGGGGATCTACGAGCAGTACTTC. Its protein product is CASSVTSGGIYEQYF.

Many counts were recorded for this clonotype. DNA for the CDR3: TGCGCCAGCAGGCTAGCGGGAGGTAACGAGCAGTACTTC. Translating it yields CASRLAGGNEQYF. The rearrangement links TRBV5-1 to TRBJ2-7, with TRBD2 matching 11 bases. This CDR3 spans 13 amino acids. CDR1 and CDR2 from the germline V gene are SGHRS and YFSETQ. The ends lost 5 bases at V and 5 bases at J; junction bases unmatched: 3.

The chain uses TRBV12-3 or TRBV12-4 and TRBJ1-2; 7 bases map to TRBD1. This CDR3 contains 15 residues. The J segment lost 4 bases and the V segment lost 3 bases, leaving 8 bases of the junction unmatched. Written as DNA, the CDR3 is TGTGCCAGCAGTTTTTTTTCCGGGACAGTCTATGGCTACACCTTC. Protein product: CASSFFSGTVYGYTF.

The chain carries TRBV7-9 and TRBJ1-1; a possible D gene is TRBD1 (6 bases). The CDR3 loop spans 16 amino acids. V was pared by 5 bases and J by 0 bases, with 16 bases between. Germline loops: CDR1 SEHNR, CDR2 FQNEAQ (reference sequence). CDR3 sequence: CASSQDVTGLNTEAFF. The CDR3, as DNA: TGTGCCAGCAGCCAGGACGTGACAGGCCTGAACACTGAAGCTTTCTTT.

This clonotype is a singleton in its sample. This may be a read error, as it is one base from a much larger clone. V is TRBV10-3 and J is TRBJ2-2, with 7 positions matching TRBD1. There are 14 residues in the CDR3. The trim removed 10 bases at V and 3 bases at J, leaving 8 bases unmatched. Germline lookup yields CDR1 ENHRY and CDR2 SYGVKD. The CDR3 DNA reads TGTGCCACCTCACAGGGGCCGGACACCGGGGAGCTGTTTTTT. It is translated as CATSQGPDTGELFF.

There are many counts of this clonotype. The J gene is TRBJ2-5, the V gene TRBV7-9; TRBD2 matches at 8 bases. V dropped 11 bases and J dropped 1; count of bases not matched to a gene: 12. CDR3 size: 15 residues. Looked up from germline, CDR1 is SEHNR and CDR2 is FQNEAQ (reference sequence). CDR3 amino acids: CAQQESAGAQETQYF. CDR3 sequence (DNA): TGTGCCCAACAAGAATCAGCGGGAGCCCAAGAGACCCAGTACTTC. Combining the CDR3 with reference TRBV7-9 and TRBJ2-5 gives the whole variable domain DTGVSQNPRHKITKRGQNVTFRCDPISEHNRLYWYRQTLGQGPEFLTYFQNEAQLEKSRLLSDRFSAERPKGSFSTLEIQRTEQGDSAMYLCAQQESAGAQETQYFGPGTRLLVL.

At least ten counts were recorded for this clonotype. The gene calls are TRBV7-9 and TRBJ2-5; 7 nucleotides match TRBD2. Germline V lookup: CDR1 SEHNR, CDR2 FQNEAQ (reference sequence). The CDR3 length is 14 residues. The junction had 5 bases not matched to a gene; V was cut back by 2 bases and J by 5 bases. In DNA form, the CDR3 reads TGTGCCAGCAGCTTACGGGCAGCGGGGGAGACCCAGTACTTC. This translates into CASSLRAAGETQYF.

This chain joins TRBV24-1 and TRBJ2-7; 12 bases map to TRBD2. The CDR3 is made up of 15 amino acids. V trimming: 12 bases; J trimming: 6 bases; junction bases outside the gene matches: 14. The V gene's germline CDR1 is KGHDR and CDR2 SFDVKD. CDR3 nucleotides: TGTGCCTGGAGTATCCTAGCGGGAGGGCCGGGCGAGCAGTACTTC. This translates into CAWSILAGGPGEQYF.

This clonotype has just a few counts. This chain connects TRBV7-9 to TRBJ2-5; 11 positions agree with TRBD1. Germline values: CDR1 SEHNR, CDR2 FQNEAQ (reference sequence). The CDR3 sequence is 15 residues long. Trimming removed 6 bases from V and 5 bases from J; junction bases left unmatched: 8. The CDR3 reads CASRPRDRGLETQYF. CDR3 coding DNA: TGTGCCAGCAGGCCCCGGGACAGGGGGTTGGAGACCCAGTACTTC.

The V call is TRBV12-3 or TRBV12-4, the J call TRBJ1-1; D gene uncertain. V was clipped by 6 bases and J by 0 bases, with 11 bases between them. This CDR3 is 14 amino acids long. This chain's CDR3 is CASSQSFMNTEAFF. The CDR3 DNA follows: TGTGCCAGCAGCCAGTCCTTCATGAACACTGAAGCTTTCTTT.

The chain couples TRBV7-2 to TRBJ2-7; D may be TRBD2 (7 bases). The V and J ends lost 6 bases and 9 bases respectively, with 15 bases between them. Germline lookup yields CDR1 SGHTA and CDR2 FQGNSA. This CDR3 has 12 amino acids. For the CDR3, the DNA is TGTGCCAGCAGTTTTCGGGGGGCGGGGCAGTACTTC. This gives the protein CASSFRGAGQYF.

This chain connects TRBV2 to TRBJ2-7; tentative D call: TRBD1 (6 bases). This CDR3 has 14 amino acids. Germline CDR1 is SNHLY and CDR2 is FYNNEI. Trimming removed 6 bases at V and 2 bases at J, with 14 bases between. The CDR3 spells CASSRQGTPYEQYF. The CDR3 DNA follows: TGTGCCAGCAGCCGCCAGGGGACCCCCTACGAGCAGTACTTC.

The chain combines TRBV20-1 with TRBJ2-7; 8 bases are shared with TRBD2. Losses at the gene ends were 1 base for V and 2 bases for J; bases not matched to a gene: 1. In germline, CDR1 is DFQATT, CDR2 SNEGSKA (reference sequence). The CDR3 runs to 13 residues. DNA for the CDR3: TGCAGTGCTAGAGCGGGAGGGCCCTACGAGCAGTACTTC. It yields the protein CSARAGGPYEQYF.

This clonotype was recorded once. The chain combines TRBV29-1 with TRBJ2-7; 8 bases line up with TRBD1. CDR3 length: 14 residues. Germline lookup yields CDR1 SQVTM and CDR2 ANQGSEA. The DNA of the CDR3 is TGCAGTGCTATCGCGACAGGGGTGCCGTACGAGCAGTACTTC. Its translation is CSAIATGVPYEQYF.

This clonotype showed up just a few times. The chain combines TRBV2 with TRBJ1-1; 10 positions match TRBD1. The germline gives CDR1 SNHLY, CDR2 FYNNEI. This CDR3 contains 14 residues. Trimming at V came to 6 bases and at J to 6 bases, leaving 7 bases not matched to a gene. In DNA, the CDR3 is TGTGCCAGCAGATCCCTTGGGACAGGGGCTGAAGCTTTCTTT. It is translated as CASRSLGTGAEAFF.